The 26 T cell receptor beta chains given below trace back to one sample, sequenced in a study of follicular helper T cells after annual influenza vaccination. As to time point: 2014-2015 season, 7 days after vaccination. Method: immunoSEQ multiplex PCR; TCRdb's copy keeps in-frame clones and lacks some. Counted here are over 6,500 clones, around 78% occurring once; the ten biggest clones make up less than 2%. Sequenced here: CXCR5+ CD38- circulating T follicular helper cells from blood, sampled 7 days after influenza vaccination. Subset defined: circulating Tfh, non-naive CD4+CXCR5+PD-1+ (ICOS+CD38+ or ICOS-CD38-). Receptor source: an adult who received the influenza vaccine.

About this clone: At one end the junction does not follow the germline gene, possibly because of a read error. This chain joins TRBV7-8 and TRBJ2-5; 11 positions agree with TRBD1. From germline, CDR1 is SGHVS and CDR2 FQNEAQ. The CDR3 is 13 amino acids. The CDR3 bases are TGTGCCAGCAGCTCGGACAGGGGGCATAAGACGCACTTC. Protein product: CASSSDRGHKTHF.

In nucleotides, the CDR3 is TGTGCCAGCAAGGACAGGTATAGCACAGATACGCAGTATTTT. It translates to CASKDRYSTDTQYF. The chain joins TRBV7-2 to TRBJ2-3; 7 nucleotides match TRBD1. Germline lookup yields CDR1 SGHTA and CDR2 FQGNSA. This CDR3 contains 14 residues. V trimming: 7 bases; J trimming: 0 bases; junction bases outside the gene matches: 4.

The J gene is TRBJ2-7, the V gene TRBV5-6, with a possible D match to TRBD1 (6 bases). The CDR3 spans 15 residues. Deletions cut 0 bases from V and 0 bases from J, with 10 bases between. Germline assignment: CDR1 SGHDT and CDR2 YYEEEE. CDR3 sequence reads: CASSLAGDSSYEQYF. DNA of the CDR3: TGTGCCAGCAGCTTGGCAGGGGATAGCTCCTACGAGCAGTACTTC.

The gene calls are TRBV28 and TRBJ1-1; D is uncertain. Per the germline V gene, CDR1 is MDHEN and CDR2 is SYDVKM. The CDR3 contains 13 residues. V lost 6 bases to trimming and J lost 7 bases, with 15 bases between them. CDR3 bases: TGTGCCAGCAGGGACTCGCTCCCCTATGAAGCTTTCTTT. As protein: CASRDSLPYEAFF.

The rearrangement uses TRBV4-1 and TRBJ1-1, with D hard to call. The germline V gene has CDR1 MGHRA and CDR2 YSYEKL. Trimming took off 2 bases at V and 7 bases at J, with 20 bases between the two ends. The CDR3 covers 16 residues. The CDR3 nucleotides read TGCGCCAGCAGCCAACTGGGAGGTATTGTCTCTTATGAAGCTTTCTTT. Encoded protein: CASSQLGGIVSYEAFF.

CDR3: CASSISDGNYGYTF. CDR3 in DNA: TGTGCCAGCAGCATATCTGACGGGAACTATGGCTACACCTTC. V usage is TRBV11-2 and J usage is TRBJ1-2; no definite D call. This CDR3 spans 14 amino acids. V was trimmed by 5 bases and J by 2 bases, leaving 12 bases between them. The V gene's germline CDR1 is SGHAT and CDR2 FQNNGV. The variable domain in full, with the rest retrieved from reference TRBV11-2 and TRBJ1-2, is EAGVAQSPRYKIIEKRQSVAFWCNPISGHATLYWYQQILGQGPKLLIQFQNNGVVDDSQLPKDRFSAERLKGVDSTLKIQPAKLEDSAVYLCASSISDGNYGYTFGSGTRLTVV.

The CDR3 is CASRHPTSGTYNEQFF. DNA for the CDR3: TGTGCCAGCAGACATCCTACTAGCGGGACATACAATGAGCAGTTCTTC. The rearrangement uses TRBV6-6 and TRBJ2-1; 10 bases line up with TRBD2. V shed 6 bases and J 4 bases; nucleotides not matched to a gene: 9. The CDR3 runs to 16 residues. Germline CDR1 and CDR2: MNHNY and SVGAGI (reference sequence).

The chain has TRBV5-6 and TRBJ1-4; D is undetermined. V was pared by 3 bases and J by 8 bases, with 5 bases between. CDR1 is SGHDT and CDR2 is YYEEEE in the germline V gene. There are 11 residues in the CDR3. The CDR3 coding sequence is TGTGCCAGCAGCTCGGGGGAAAAACTGTTTTTT. Its protein is CASSSGEKLFF.

This clone occurred a few times. This chain uses TRBV2 with TRBJ1-1; perhaps TRBD1 as D (6 bases). Germline V lookup: CDR1 SNHLY, CDR2 FYNNEI. The germline V and J ends were trimmed by 7 bases and 3 bases, with 12 bases remaining between them. The CDR3 length is 13 residues. CDR3 amino acids: CASTRGRDTEAFF. CDR3 bases: TGTGCCAGCACTAGGGGGAGGGACACTGAAGCTTTCTTT.

The genes are TRBV7-8 and TRBJ1-2; D is unclear. The CDR3 consists of 12 residues. V dropped 2 bases and J dropped 7 bases, with 8 bases sitting between them. Germline V gene sequence: CDR1 SGHVS, CDR2 FQNEAQ. The CDR3, as DNA: TGTGCCAGCAGCTTATTAGAAAGTGGCTACACCTTC. As protein: CASSLLESGYTF.

In this sample, this clone turned up once. The chain joins TRBV5-1 to TRBJ1-3, with no clear D. V dropped 0 bases and J dropped 2 bases, with 6 bases sitting between them. The CDR3 contains 14 residues. CDR1 and CDR2 from the germline V gene are SGHRS and YFSETQ. CDR3 residues: CASSLGGTGNTIYF. The CDR3 region has the DNA TGCGCCAGCAGCTTGGGAGGCACTGGAAACACCATATATTTT.

This clone was observed a handful of times. The rearrangement links TRBV4-1 to TRBJ1-5; 8 nucleotides align to TRBD1. Germline V gene data show CDR1 as MGHRA and CDR2 as YSYEKL. V gave up 3 bases and J gave up 5 bases; unmatched junction bases: 3. The length of the CDR3 is 14 residues. In DNA, the CDR3 is TGCGCCAGCAGCCAGGACAGGGCTCATCAGCCCCAGCATTTT. Its translation: CASSQDRAHQPQHF.

This chain joins TRBV5-1 and TRBJ1-1; 9 positions match TRBD1. CDR3 length equals 14 residues. The germline gives CDR1 SGHRS, CDR2 YFSETQ. The V gene end was trimmed by 5 bases and the J gene end by 2 bases; junction bases not matched to a gene: 4. This chain's CDR3 is CASRQGAPNTEAFF. The CDR3 DNA reads TGCGCCAGCAGACAGGGGGCGCCTAACACTGAAGCTTTCTTT.

The chain links TRBV5-4 to TRBJ2-7, with TRBD1 matching 10 bases. This CDR3 region has 15 residues. J was trimmed by 2 bases and V by 4 bases; bases with no gene match: 6. Per the germline V gene, CDR1 is SGHNT and CDR2 is YYREEE (reference sequence). CDR3 coding DNA: TGTGCCAGCAGCAGGGACAGGGGTTGGGCCTACGAGCAGTACTTC. Translation gives CASSRDRGWAYEQYF.

The V gene is TRBV4-3, the J gene TRBJ2-5, with TRBD1 matching 7 bases. CDR1 is LGHNA, CDR2 YSLEER, per germline. V gave up 0 bases and J gave up 4 bases; unmatched junction bases: 2. The CDR3 covers 14 residues. CDR3 nucleotides: TGCGCCAGCAGCCAAGAGAGGGGGCTAGAGACCCAGTACTTC. Translated: CASSQERGLETQYF.

The CDR3 region is CASRTNCSTQSRANVLTF. In DNA form, the CDR3 reads TGTGCAAGTCGCACCAATTGCTCCACACAAAGTCGGGCCAACGTCCTGACTTTC. The genes are TRBV12-2 and TRBJ2-6; the table calls TRBD1, which could not be checked here. TRBV12-2 is a known pseudogene. The CDR3 runs to 18 residues.

This clone was found a few times. The genes are TRBV9 and TRBJ1-5; 7 bases fit TRBD1. Germline V lookup: CDR1 SGDLS, CDR2 YYNGEE. The trim removed 5 bases at V and 3 bases at J, leaving 5 bases unmatched. This CDR3 spans 14 amino acids. The CDR3 nucleotides are TGTGCCAGCAGGTCCGGGACAGCCAATCAGCCCCAGCATTTT. Encoded protein: CASRSGTANQPQHF. Full variable domain (remainder filled in from reference TRBV9 and TRBJ1-5): DSGVTQTPKHLITATGQRVTLRCSPRSGDLSVYWYQQSLDQGLQFLIQYYNGEERAKGNILERFSAQQFPDLHSELNLSSLELGDSALYFCASRSGTANQPQHFGDGTRLSIL.

V usage is TRBV9 and J usage is TRBJ2-3, with D tentatively TRBD1 or TRBD2 (5 bases each). There are 15 residues in the CDR3. Deletions cut 0 bases from V and 7 bases from J, with 15 bases between. The V gene's germline CDR1 is SGDLS and CDR2 YYNGEE. The CDR3 coding sequence is TGTGCCAGCAGCGTAGGGGACCCCCGCTCAAATACGCAGTATTTT. It codes for CASSVGDPRSNTQYF.

J is TRBJ2-2 and V is TRBV7-9; the D is unclear. The germline CDR1 and CDR2 sequences are SEHNR and FQNEAQ (reference sequence). Deletions cut 5 bases from V and 4 bases from J, with 8 bases between. CDR3 size: 13 residues. The chain's CDR3 is CASSLPGTGELFF. The CDR3 DNA reads as TGTGCCAGCAGCCTGCCTGGCACCGGGGAGCTGTTTTTT.

This chain connects TRBV5-6 to TRBJ1-2, with TRBD1 matching 8 bases. The CDR3 totals 14 residues. The germline V gene encodes CDR1 SGHDT and CDR2 YYEEEE. Trimming removed 5 bases from V and 7 bases from J; junction bases left unmatched: 10. As DNA, the CDR3 is TGTGCCAGCAGGCCCGTGGGACAGGCGTCTGGCTACACCTTC. Translation: CASRPVGQASGYTF.

The gene calls are TRBV9 and TRBJ2-1; D is unclear. Germline V CDR1 and CDR2: SGDLS, YYNGEE. CDR3 length: 15 amino acids. Trimming removed 0 bases from V and 0 bases from J, with 7 bases in between. CDR3 nucleotide sequence: TGTGCCAGCAGCGTAGGTTCCTTCTCCTACAATGAGCAGTTCTTC. It codes for CASSVGSFSYNEQFF.

This clone appeared once. V is TRBV4-3 and J is TRBJ2-1, with 10 bases aligning to TRBD1. The CDR3 is made up of 15 amino acids. CDR1 is LGHNA and CDR2 is YSLEER in the germline V gene. The ends lost 3 bases at V and 4 bases at J; junction bases unmatched: 3. The CDR3 spells CASSHRTGGYNEQFF. CDR3 DNA sequence: TGCGCCAGCAGCCATAGGACAGGGGGTTACAATGAGCAGTTCTTC.

A single count supports this clone. The CDR3 DNA follows: TGTGCCAGCCTCTCCTGGGGACAGGGGAAGGATCAGCCCCAGCATTTT. It yields the protein CASLSWGQGKDQPQHF. The V call is TRBV28, the J call TRBJ1-5; 10 nucleotides align to TRBD1. After removal of 8 bases from V and 5 bases from J, the junction contained 12 bases not matched to a gene. Germline V gene lookup returns CDR1 MDHEN and CDR2 SYDVKM. The CDR3 contains 16 residues.

V and J are TRBV7-2 and TRBJ1-2; D not resolved. The CDR3 length is 13 residues. The germline gives CDR1 SGHTA, CDR2 FQGNSA. V shed 1 base and J shed 8 bases, with 11 bases lying between them. The CDR3 bases are TGTGCCAGCAGCTTAGATGAGATGCAAGGCTACACCTTC. This codes for CASSLDEMQGYTF. The variable domain in full, completed from reference TRBV7-2 and TRBJ1-2, reads GAGVSQSPSNKVTEKGKDVELRCDPISGHTALYWYRQSLGQGLEFLIYFQGNSAPDKSGLPSDRFSAERTGGSVSTLTIQRTQQEDSAVYLCASSLDEMQGYTFGSGTRLTVV.

The chain has TRBV18 and TRBJ2-7; D tentatively reads TRBD1 or TRBD2 (5 bases each). This CDR3 is 15 amino acids long. Per germline, CDR1 KGHSH and CDR2 LQKENI. The ends were cut back, 2 bases at V and 0 bases at J, with 11 bases in the middle. The CDR3 region has the DNA TGTGCCAGCTCACCAGTAGGGGACGGCTCCTACGAGCAGTACTTC. This encodes CASSPVGDGSYEQYF.

The chain joins TRBV10-3 to TRBJ1-2, with 9 bases lining up with TRBD1. With V trimmed by 6 bases and J by 9 bases, 8 bases remained unmatched. Germline V gene data show CDR1 as ENHRY and CDR2 as SYGVKD. The CDR3 contains 13 residues. The CDR3, as DNA: TGTGCCATCAGAGAGGCACAGGGGGCAAGCTACACCTTC. Translating gives CAIREAQGASYTF.